The clone carrying this TCR beta chain came up a few times. No antigen is known for it. The data stem from a study of CD8 T cells in ankylosing spondylitis. General study findings and limits: Ankylosing spondylitis blood seemed to carry a telltale TCR beta motif made of seven or eight highly homologous variants.

Libraries for TCR beta were made by quantitative 5'-RACE with molecular barcodes. Each CDR3 protein is one row after TCRdb ran MiXCR on the 5' RACE reads. This table holds roughly 250,000 distinct CDR3 sequences, approximately 9% found once. The TCR originated in a male donor with ankylosing spondylitis or in good health (not recorded which). The sequencing input was blood, either unsorted or a sorted T cell fraction (not recorded which).

The CDR3 loop is CAAKSNSGNTIYF. DNA of the CDR3: TGTGCCGCCAAGAGCAACTCTGGAAACACCATATATTTT. V is TRBV10-3 and J is TRBJ1-3; no clear D gene. This CDR3 has 13 residues. Germline CDR1 and CDR2: ENHRY and SYGVKD. Deletions cut 11 bases from V and 0 bases from J, with 11 bases between.